Detailed here is one TCR beta chain. Antigen unknown. This entry comes from a study of cytomegalovirus exposure and HLA in healthy donors. The PCR made use of 60 Vbeta and 13 Jbeta primers. TCRdb keeps only in-frame clones here, not all; method: immunoSEQ multiplex PCR. The sample has fewer than 200,000 clones, approximately 71% seen once; the top ten hold 5% to 6.5%. Study-wide results and limits: In vitro experiments confirmed that three CMV-associated chains were specific for CMV antigens. There was a cluster of highly shared sequence variants that was likely a sequencing artifact.

V lost 4 bases, J lost 6 bases, and 12 bases stayed unmatched. The CDR3 runs 17 residues. Per the germline V gene, CDR1 is LGHNA and CDR2 is YSLEER. The chain joins TRBV4-3 to TRBJ2-2; TRBD2 aligns across 9 bases. Sequencing was done on a sample of PBMCs. The sequence came from a woman aged 18 to 35 in good health and CMV-seropositive. The CDR3 sequence is CASSPRSAGGPAGELFF. The CDR3 bases are TGCGCCAGCAGCCCCCGGTCCGCGGGGGGGCCGGCCGGGGAGCTGTTTTTT.